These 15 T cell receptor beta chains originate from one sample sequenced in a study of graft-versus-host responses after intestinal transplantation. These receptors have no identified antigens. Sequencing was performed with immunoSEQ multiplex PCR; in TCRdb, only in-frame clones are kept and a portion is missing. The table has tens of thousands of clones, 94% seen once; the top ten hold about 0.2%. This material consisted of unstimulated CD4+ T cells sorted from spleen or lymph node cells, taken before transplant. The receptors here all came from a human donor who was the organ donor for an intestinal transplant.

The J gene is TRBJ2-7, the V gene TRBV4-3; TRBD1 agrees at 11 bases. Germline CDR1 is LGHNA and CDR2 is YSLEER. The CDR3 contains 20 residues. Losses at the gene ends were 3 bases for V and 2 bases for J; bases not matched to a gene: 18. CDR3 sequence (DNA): TGCGCCAGCAGCCAGCACGTTCCGGGACAGGGGGATCCCTCCACCTACGAGCAGTACTTC. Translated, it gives CASSQHVPGQGDPSTYEQYF.

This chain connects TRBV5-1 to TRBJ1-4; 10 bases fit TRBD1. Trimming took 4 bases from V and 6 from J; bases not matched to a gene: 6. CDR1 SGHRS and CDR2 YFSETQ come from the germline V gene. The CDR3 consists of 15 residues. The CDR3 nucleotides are TGCGCCAGCAGCCCGGGACAGGGGAATTATGAAAAACTGTTTTTT. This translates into CASSPGQGNYEKLFF.

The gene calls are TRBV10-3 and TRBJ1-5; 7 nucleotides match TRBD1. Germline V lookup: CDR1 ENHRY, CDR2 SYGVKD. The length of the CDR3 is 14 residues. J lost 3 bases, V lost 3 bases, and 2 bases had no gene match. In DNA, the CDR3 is TGTGCCATCAGTGACAGGGGGGACAATCAGCCCCAGCATTTT. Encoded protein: CAISDRGDNQPQHF.

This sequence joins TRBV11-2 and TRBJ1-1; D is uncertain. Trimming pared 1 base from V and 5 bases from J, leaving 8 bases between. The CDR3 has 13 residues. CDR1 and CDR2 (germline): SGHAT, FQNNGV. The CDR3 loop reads CASSLAPRTEAFF. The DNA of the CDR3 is TGTGCCAGCAGCTTAGCGCCGAGGACTGAAGCTTTCTTT. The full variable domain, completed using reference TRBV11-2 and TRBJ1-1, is EAGVAQSPRYKIIEKRQSVAFWCNPISGHATLYWYQQILGQGPKLLIQFQNNGVVDDSQLPKDRFSAERLKGVDSTLKIQPAKLEDSAVYLCASSLAPRTEAFFGQGTRLTVV.

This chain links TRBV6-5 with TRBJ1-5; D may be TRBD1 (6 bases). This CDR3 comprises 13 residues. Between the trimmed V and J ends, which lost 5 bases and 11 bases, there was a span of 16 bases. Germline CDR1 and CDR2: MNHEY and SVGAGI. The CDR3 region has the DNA TGTGCCAGCAGTACTGACTGGTCAGGGGCCCAGCATTTT. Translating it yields CASSTDWSGAQHF.

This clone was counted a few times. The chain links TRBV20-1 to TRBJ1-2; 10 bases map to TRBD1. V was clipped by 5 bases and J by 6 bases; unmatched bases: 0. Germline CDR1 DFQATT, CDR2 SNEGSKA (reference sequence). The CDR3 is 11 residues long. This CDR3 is CSADRGHGYTF. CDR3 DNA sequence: TGCAGTGCTGACAGGGGGCATGGCTACACCTTC.

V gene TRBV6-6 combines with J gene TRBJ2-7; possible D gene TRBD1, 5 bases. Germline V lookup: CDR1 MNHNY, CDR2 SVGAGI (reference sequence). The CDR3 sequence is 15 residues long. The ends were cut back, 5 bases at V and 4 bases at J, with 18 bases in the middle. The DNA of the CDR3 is TGTGCCAGCAGTCTCCAAGACAGTTCGGTTTACGAGCAGTACTTC. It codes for CASSLQDSSVYEQYF.

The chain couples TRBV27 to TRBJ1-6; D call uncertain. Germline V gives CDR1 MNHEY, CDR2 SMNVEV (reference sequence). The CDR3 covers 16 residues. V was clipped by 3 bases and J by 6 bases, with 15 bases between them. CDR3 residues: CASSLTGSSSNSPLHF. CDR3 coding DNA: TGTGCCAGCAGTTTGACTGGGTCATCCAGTAATTCACCCCTCCACTTT.

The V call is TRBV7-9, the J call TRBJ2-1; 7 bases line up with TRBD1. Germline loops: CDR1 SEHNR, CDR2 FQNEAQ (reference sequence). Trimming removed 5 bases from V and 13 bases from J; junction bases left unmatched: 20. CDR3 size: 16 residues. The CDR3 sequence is CASSPPPGQNRGKQFF. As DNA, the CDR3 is TGTGCCAGCAGCCCCCCTCCGGGGCAGAACAGGGGTAAACAGTTCTTC.

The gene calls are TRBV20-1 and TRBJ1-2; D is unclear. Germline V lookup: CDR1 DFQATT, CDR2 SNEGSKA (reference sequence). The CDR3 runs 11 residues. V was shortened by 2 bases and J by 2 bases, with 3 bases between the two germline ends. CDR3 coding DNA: TGCAGTGCTAGACAGAACTATGGCTACACCTTC. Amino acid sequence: CSARQNYGYTF.

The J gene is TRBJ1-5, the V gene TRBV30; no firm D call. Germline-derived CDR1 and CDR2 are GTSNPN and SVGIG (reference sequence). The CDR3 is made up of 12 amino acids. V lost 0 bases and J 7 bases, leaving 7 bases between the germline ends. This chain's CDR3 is CAWSVRGQPQHF. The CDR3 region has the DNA TGTGCCTGGAGTGTACGAGGCCAGCCCCAGCATTTT.

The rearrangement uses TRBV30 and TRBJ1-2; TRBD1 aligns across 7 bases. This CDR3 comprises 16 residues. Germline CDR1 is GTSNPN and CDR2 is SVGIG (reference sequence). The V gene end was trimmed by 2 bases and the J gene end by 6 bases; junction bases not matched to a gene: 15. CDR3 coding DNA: TGTGCCTGGAGTCCCTCCCTCTTACAGGGGTTCCATGGCTACACCTTC. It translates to CAWSPSLLQGFHGYTF.

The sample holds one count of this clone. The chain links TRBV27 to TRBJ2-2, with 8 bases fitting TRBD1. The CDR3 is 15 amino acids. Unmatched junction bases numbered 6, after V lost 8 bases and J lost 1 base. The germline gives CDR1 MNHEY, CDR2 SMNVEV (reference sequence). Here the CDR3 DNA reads TGTGCCAGCGGTCTAGGACAGGGGAACACCGGGGAGCTGTTTTTT. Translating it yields CASGLGQGNTGELFF.

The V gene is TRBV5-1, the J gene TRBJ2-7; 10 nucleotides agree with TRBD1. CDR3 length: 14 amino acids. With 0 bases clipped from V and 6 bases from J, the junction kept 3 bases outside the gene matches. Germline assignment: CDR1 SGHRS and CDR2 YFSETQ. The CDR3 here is CASSLDGQGGEQYF. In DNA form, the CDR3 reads TGCGCCAGCAGCTTGGATGGACAGGGGGGCGAGCAGTACTTC. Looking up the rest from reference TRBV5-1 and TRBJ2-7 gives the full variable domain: KAGVTQTPRYLIKTRGQQVTLSCSPISGHRSVSWYQQTPGQGLQFLFEYFSETQRNKGNFPGRFSGRQFSNSRSEMNVSTLELGDSALYLCASSLDGQGGEQYFGPGTRLTVT.

The CDR3 sequence is CASTVRDRGLNTEAFF. The CDR3 nucleotides are TGTGCCAGTACCGTACGGGACAGGGGATTGAACACTGAAGCTTTCTTT. The chain links TRBV19 to TRBJ1-1; 10 nucleotides align to TRBD1. The germline V gene encodes CDR1 LNHDA and CDR2 SQIVND (reference sequence). CDR3 size: 16 residues. The junction had 8 bases not matched to a gene; V was cut back by 7 bases and J by 0 bases.